This T cell receptor beta chain was found in a study of cytomegalovirus exposure and HLA in healthy donors. The overall study: An earlier analysis found 95 million to 140 million unique TCR beta sequences from roughly 170 million T cells. Findings of the study overall: According to a later analysis, donors in an Asian-associated ancestry cluster reportedly had fewer N-insertions than the approximately 620-donor mean. Presence/absence comparisons presumed near-even sequencing depth among donors.

A multiplex PCR was run with 60 Vbeta primers and 13 Jbeta primers. TCRdb's table, derived via immunoSEQ multiplex PCR, lists solely in-frame clones and lacks some. The sample lists 150,000 to 200,000 clones; around 75% were seen once. Worth noting for this clone: Its antigen is not known.

Germline V gene lookup returns CDR1 MGHRA and CDR2 YSYEKL. This CDR3 is built from 16 residues. Trimming at V came to 5 bases and at J to 0 bases, leaving 6 bases not matched to a gene. This TCR was recovered from a male donor in good health and CMV-seronegative. V gene TRBV4-1 combines with J gene TRBJ2-2; 7 bases are a match to TRBD1. The specimen was PBMCs. CDR3 residues: CASSTNRGPNTGELFF. DNA for the CDR3: TGCGCCAGCAGCACAAACAGGGGCCCGAACACCGGGGAGCTGTTTTTT.